This T cell receptor (beta chain) came from a study of T cell responses to AZD1222 COVID-19 vaccine. Whether given at about 4 or about 12 weeks, second doses were pooled. Generated by immunoSEQ multiplex PCR, the TCRdb table keeps only in-frame clones and is missing some. This sample has some 150,000 clones, with around 89% found just once. The CDR3 length is 15 residues. V gave up 4 bases and J gave up 8 bases, with 16 bases separating them. In germline, CDR1 is SGHRS, CDR2 YFSETQ. The study, taken as a whole, reports: It was only after the peak T cell response that any repertoires were sampled. The study reported that nearly half of spike-specific TCRs target unmutated variant regions. Vaccine-related CD4 TCRs covered spike, predominating at 160-218 and 743-854.

As concerns this clone: The antigen is undetermined.

The source was peripheral blood, collected 28 days after the second AZD1222 dose. This chain links TRBV5-1 with TRBJ1-6, with D perhaps TRBD1 (6 bases). The sequence derives from an adult who received the AZD1222 COVID-19 vaccine. The CDR3: CASSAQTGKDSPLHF. In DNA form, the CDR3 reads TGCGCCAGCAGCGCACAAACAGGGAAGGATTCACCCCTCCACTTT.